The rows below give T cell receptor beta chains drawn from one sample of a study of naive and memory T cell subsets. TCRdb reprocessed the UMI-ligation and nested PCR reads with MiXCR, giving one entry per CDR3 protein. This table holds tens of thousands of distinct CDR3 sequences, about 7.4% found once. The sample consisted of skin, taken from a tuberculin skin test site. Receptors were obtained from an adult in good health. CDR3s include the opening cysteine and the closing phenylalanine or tryptophan. The D gene is left open where the match is weak. Some rows mark clone size as missing; the rest say once, few, many or name a class of expanded clone.

clone_size	j_call	d_call	v_call	cdr3_aa	cdr3_nt
few	TRBJ2-1	TRBD1	TRBV20-1	CSANRDSNEQFF	TGCAGTGCTAACCGGGACAGCAATGAGCAGTTCTTC
many	TRBJ2-7	TRBD1	TRBV27	CASSSWTGSYEQYF	TGTGCCAGCAGTTCCTGGACAGGTTCCTACGAGCAGTACTTC
NA	TRBJ2-3	TRBD2	TRBV5-4	CASSLPSSGGTDTQYF	TGTGCCAGCAGCCTACCCTCTAGCGGGGGCACAGATACGCAGTATTTT
many	TRBJ2-1	TRBD2	TRBV20-1	CSASLRLGRVDEQFF	TGCAGTGCTAGCCTTAGACTAGGGAGGGTGGATGAGCAGTTCTTC
many	TRBJ2-3	NA	TRBV5-1	CASSRRTENTDTQYF	TGCGCCAGCAGCCGCAGGACAGAAAACACAGATACGCAGTATTTT
many	TRBJ2-6	NA	TRBV12-3/TRBV12-4	CASSWEVGRGSGANVLTF	TGTGCCAGCAGTTGGGAAGTGGGCAGGGGCTCTGGGGCCAACGTCCTGACTTTC
many	TRBJ2-7	NA	TRBV7-9	CASSSPTAETYEQYF	TGTGCCAGCAGCTCCCCGACAGCCGAGACCTACGAGCAGTACTTC
few	TRBJ2-4	TRBD2	TRBV6-1	CASSDYPTSGGDLAKNIQYF	TGTGCCAGCAGTGATTACCCGACTAGCGGGGGGGACCTAGCCAAAAACATTCAGTACTTC
many	TRBJ1-5	TRBD1	TRBV28	CASRFLRDSHQPQHF	TGTGCCAGCAGATTCCTCCGGGACAGCCATCAGCCCCAGCATTTT
many	TRBJ2-5	NA	TRBV6-2/TRBV6-3	CASSPNPYRGEKETQYF	TGTGCCAGCAGCCCAAATCCCTACCGGGGCGAAAAGGAGACCCAGTACTTC
many	TRBJ2-1	NA	TRBV12-3/TRBV12-4	CASSTHRWEVYNEQFF	TGTGCCAGCAGTACTCACAGATGGGAGGTCTACAATGAGCAGTTCTTC
few	TRBJ2-7	NA	TRBV10-3	CAISDKDTYEQYF	TGTGCCATCAGCGACAAGGACACCTACGAGCAGTACTTC
NA	TRBJ1-2	NA	TRBV19	CASTHRPNYGYTF	TGTGCCAGTACTCACAGGCCTAACTATGGCTACACCTTC
many	TRBJ2-7	TRBD1	TRBV20-1	CSARTGESYEQYF	TGCAGTGCCCGGACAGGGGAGTCCTACGAGCAGTACTTC
NA	TRBJ1-1	NA	TRBV13	CASSLARRGAEAFF	TGTGCCAGCAGCTTAGCCCGAAGAGGGGCTGAAGCTTTCTTT
many	TRBJ2-5	TRBD2	TRBV5-5	CASSLAGGWSETQYF	TGTGCCAGCAGCTTGGCGGGGGGTTGGTCAGAGACCCAGTACTTC
many	TRBJ2-3	TRBD1	TRBV20-1	CSAREGQVRTDTQYF	TGCAGTGCTAGGGAGGGACAGGTACGCACAGATACGCAGTATTTT
many	TRBJ1-1	TRBD1	TRBV19	CASSSGQANTEAFF	TGTGCCAGTAGTTCCGGACAGGCGAACACTGAAGCTTTCTTT
NA	TRBJ2-7	TRBD1	TRBV20-1	CSAVTGGASYEQYF	TGCAGTGCTGTTACAGGGGGCGCCTCCTACGAGCAGTACTTC
medium-sized	TRBJ2-1	TRBD1	TRBV5-1	CASSHETGYEQFF	TGCGCCAGCAGCCACGAGACAGGGTATGAGCAGTTCTTC
few	TRBJ2-1	TRBD2	TRBV11-2	CASSPVRLAGSSYNEQFF	TGTGCCAGCAGCCCAGTTCGCCTAGCGGGAAGCTCCTACAATGAGCAGTTCTTC
many	TRBJ1-1	NA	TRBV11-1	CASSLAVGTNTEAFF	TGTGCCAGCAGCTTAGCGGTCGGCACGAACACTGAAGCTTTCTTT